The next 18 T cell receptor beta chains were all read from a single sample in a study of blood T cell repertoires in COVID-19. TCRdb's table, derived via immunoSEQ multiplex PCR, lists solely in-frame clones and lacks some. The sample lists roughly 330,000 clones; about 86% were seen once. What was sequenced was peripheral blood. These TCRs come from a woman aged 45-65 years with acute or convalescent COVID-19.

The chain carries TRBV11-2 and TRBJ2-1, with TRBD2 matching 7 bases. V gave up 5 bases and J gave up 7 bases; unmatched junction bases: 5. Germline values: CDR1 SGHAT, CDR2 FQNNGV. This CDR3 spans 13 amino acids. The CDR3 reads CASSLGTMNEQFF. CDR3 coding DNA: TGTGCCAGCAGCCTTGGGACTATGAATGAGCAGTTCTTC.

In DNA, the CDR3 is TGTGCCAGCGGGGTCCCCGGGACAGGGACCTACGAGCAGTACTTC. Protein: CASGVPGTGTYEQYF. The chain recombines TRBV27 with TRBJ2-7, with 9 nucleotides matching TRBD1. Trimming at V came to 8 bases and at J to 2 bases, leaving 10 bases not matched to a gene. Germline CDR1 reads MNHEY; CDR2 reads SMNVEV (reference sequence). The CDR3 has 15 amino acids.

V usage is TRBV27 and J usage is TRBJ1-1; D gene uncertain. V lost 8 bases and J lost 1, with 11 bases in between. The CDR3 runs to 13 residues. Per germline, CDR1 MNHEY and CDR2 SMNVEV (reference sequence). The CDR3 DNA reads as TGTGCCAGCTGCACTACACCGAACACTGAAGCTTTCTTT. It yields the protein CASCTTPNTEAFF.

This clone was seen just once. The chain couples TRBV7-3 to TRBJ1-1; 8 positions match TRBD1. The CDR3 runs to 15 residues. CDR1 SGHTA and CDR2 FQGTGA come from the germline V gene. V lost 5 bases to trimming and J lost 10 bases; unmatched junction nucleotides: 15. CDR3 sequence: CASSPPGTGPEGAFF. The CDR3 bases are TGTGCCAGCAGCCCCCCAGGGACAGGACCCGAGGGAGCTTTCTTT.

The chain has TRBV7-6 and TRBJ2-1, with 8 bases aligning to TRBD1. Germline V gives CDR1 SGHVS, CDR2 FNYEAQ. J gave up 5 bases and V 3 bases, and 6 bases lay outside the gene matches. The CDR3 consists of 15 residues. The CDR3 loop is CASSFRDRSDNEQFF. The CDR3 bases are TGTGCCAGCAGCTTCCGGGACAGGAGTGACAATGAGCAGTTCTTC.

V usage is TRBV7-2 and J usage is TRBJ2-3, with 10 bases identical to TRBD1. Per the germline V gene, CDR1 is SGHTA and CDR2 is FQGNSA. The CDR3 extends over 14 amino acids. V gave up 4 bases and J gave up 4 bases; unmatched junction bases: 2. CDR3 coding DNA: TGTGCCAGCAGCTGGGACAGGGGTGCAGATACGCAGTATTTT. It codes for CASSWDRGADTQYF.

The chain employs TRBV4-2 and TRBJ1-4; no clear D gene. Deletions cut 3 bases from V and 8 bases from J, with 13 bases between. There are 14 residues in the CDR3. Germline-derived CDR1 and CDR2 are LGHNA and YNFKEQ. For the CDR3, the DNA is TGTGCCAGCAGCCAGGAGCGGGCCGGAGAAAAACTGTTTTTT. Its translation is CASSQERAGEKLFF.

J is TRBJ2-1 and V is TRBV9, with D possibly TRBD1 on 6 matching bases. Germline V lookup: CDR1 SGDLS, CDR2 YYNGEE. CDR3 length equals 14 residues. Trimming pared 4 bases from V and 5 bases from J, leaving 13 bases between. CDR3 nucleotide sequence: TGTGCCAGCAGCTTTCGAGGGGGTCACAATGAGCAGTTCTTC. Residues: CASSFRGGHNEQFF.

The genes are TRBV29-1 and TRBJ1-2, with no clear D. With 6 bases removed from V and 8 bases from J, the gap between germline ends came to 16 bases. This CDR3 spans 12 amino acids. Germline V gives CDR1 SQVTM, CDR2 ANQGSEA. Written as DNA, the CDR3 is TGCAGCGTCGCTTCCCCCGGGATGGGCTACACCTTC. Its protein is CSVASPGMGYTF.

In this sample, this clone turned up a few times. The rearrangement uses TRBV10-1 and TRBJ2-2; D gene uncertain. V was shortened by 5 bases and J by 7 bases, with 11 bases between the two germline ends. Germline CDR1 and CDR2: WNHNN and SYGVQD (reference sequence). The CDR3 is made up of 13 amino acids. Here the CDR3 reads CASSSLTGGELFF. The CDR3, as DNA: TGCGCCAGCAGTTCCCTGACTGGCGGGGAGCTGTTTTTT.

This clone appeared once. CDR3 amino acids: CASSSATSHEQYV. In DNA form, the CDR3 reads TGTGCCAGCAGTTCCGCGACATCTCACGAGCAGTACGTC. The rearrangement links TRBV6-5 to TRBJ2-7; D is undetermined. The CDR3 covers 13 residues. Germline V gives CDR1 MNHEY, CDR2 SVGAGI. The V and J ends lost 4 bases and 5 bases respectively, with 12 bases between them.

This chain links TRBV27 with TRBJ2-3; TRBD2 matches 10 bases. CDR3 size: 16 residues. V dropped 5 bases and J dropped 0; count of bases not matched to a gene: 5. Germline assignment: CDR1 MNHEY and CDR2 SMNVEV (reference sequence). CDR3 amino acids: CASSVLAGTSTDTQYF. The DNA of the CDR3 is TGTGCCAGCAGTGTACTAGCGGGGACTAGCACAGATACGCAGTATTTT.

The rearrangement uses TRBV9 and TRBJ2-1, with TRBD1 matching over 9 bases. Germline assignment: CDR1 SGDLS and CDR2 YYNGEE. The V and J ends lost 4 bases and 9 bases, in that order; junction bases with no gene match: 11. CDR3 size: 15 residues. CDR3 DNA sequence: TGTGCCAGCAGCTCCAGGACAGGGGAGGCGAGTGAGCAGTTCTTC. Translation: CASSSRTGEASEQFF.

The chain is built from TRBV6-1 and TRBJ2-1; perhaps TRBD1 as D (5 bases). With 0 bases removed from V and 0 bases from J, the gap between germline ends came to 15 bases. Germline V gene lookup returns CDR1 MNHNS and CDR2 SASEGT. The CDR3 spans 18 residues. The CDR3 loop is CASSEAQWGISSYNEQFF. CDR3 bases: TGTGCCAGCAGTGAAGCGCAATGGGGCATTAGCTCCTACAATGAGCAGTTCTTC.

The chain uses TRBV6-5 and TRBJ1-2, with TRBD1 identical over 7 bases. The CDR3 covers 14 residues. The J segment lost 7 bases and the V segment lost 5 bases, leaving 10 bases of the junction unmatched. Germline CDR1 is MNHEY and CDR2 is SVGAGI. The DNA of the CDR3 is TGTGCCAGCAGTAACAGGGGTAAGATAGGTGGCTACACCTTC. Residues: CASSNRGKIGGYTF.

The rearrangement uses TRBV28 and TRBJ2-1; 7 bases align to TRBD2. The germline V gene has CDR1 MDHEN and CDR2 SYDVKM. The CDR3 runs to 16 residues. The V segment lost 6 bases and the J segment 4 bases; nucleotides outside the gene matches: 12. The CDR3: CASRSAQSGNYNEQFF. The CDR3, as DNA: TGTGCCAGCAGATCAGCTCAAAGCGGGAATTACAATGAGCAGTTCTTC.

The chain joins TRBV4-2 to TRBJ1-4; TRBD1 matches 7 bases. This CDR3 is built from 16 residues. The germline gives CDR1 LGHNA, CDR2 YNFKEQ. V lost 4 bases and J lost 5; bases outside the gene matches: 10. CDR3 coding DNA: TGTGCCAGCAGCCCTTTAACCGGGACAGAGAATGAAAAACTGTTTTTT. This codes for CASSPLTGTENEKLFF.

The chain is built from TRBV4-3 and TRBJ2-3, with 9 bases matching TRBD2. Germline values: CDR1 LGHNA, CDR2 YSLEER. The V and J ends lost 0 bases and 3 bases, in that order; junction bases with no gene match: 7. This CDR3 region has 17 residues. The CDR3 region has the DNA TGCGCCAGCAGCCAAGACCCACGAGCGGGAGGAACAGATACGCAGTATTTT. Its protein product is CASSQDPRAGGTDTQYF.